Many counts were recorded for the clone carrying this TCR beta chain. The antigen is undetermined. The sample belongs to a study of early T cells in non-severe SARS-CoV-2 infection. Study-wide results and limits: VDJdb-based annotation leaned toward anti-spike CD8 responses and missed private and CD4 specificities.

Each cDNA molecule carried a unique molecular identifier. TCRdb re-called the 5' RACE reads with MiXCR, one entry per CDR3 protein. The sample has fewer than 55,000 distinct CDR3 sequences; more than 9% are singletons. With 5 bases clipped from V and 5 bases from J, the junction kept 11 bases outside the gene matches. The CDR3 extends over 15 amino acids. CDR1 is MGHRA, CDR2 YSYEKL, per germline. Sequenced material: whole blood. This TCR came from an adult who was a healthcare worker with PCR-confirmed SARS-CoV-2 infection or an uninfected control (not recorded which). The chain couples TRBV4-1 to TRBJ2-5, with 7 bases matching TRBD2. CDR3 loop: CASSVGASGWETQYF. The CDR3 coding sequence is TGCGCCAGCAGCGTAGGGGCTAGCGGCTGGGAGACCCAGTACTTC.